This T cell receptor (beta chain) comes out of a study of T cell repertoires in cytomegalovirus infection. TCRdb reprocessed the reads with MiXCR, giving one entry per CDR3 protein. The table lists 250,000 to 300,000 distinct CDR3 sequences, roughly a fifth of them singletons, with about 21% in the top ten. V lost 6 bases, J lost 2 bases, and 12 bases lay in between. The CDR3 has 14 amino acids. CDR1 is MNHEY, CDR2 SVGEGT, per germline. General study points: Cumulative public TCR beta family frequency identified CMV carriers with the relevant HLA.

Note on this clonotype: Antigen unknown.

The chain employs TRBV6-2 or TRBV6-3 and TRBJ2-3, with a tentative D call TRBD2 (6 bases). The source material was cultured PBMCs, sampled from culture after CMV antigen stimulation. The source of this sequence is a human donor in good health (CMV status not recorded). Some clones in this sample may be carry-over from other donors' samples. The CDR3: CASSRLEVTDTQYF. The CDR3 DNA reads TGTGCCAGCAGCCGACTAGAGGTCACAGATACGCAGTATTTT.